These 24 T cell receptor beta chains were sequenced from one sample in a study of OX40 agonist ivuxolimab in advanced cancers. The repertoire was sequenced with immunoSEQ multiplex PCR; TCRdb's copy has only in-frame clones and lacks some. The sample includes tens of thousands of clones, roughly 94% of them seen just once. Sample: CD4+ or CD8+ T cells sorted from blood, taken in a trial of the OX40 agonist ivuxolimab. The receptors here all came from an adult with an advanced solid tumor such as melanoma, head and neck, liver or kidney cancer.

The genes are TRBV7-9 and TRBJ2-7; 7 positions agree with TRBD2. The CDR3 is made up of 16 amino acids. J was trimmed by 5 bases and V by 5 bases; bases with no gene match: 15. CDR1 is SEHNR and CDR2 is FQNEAQ in the germline V gene (reference sequence). CDR3 protein: CASSPSAGLDLNEQYF. In nucleotides, the CDR3 is TGTGCCAGCAGCCCTAGTGCCGGACTAGATCTCAACGAGCAGTACTTC.

The chain couples TRBV19 to TRBJ1-1; D unclear. This CDR3 contains 14 residues. Trimming pared 7 bases from V and 0 bases from J, leaving 12 bases between. The germline CDR1 and CDR2 sequences are LNHDA and SQIVND (reference sequence). CDR3 sequence reads: CASTRGGMNTEAFF. CDR3 sequence (DNA): TGTGCCAGTACCCGTGGAGGGATGAACACTGAAGCTTTCTTT.

As for this clone: Other nucleotide sequences in the sample specify the same CDR3. J is TRBJ2-7 and V is TRBV4-1; the match to TRBD1 covers 10 bases. Per the germline V gene, CDR1 is MGHRA and CDR2 is YSYEKL. The junction had 2 bases not matched to a gene; V was cut back by 1 base and J by 2 bases. The CDR3 contains 15 residues. This CDR3 reads CASSQGTGGTYEQYF. The DNA of the CDR3 is TGCGCCAGCAGCCAAGGGACAGGGGGTACCTACGAGCAGTACTTC.

The chain links TRBV5-6 to TRBJ1-2, with D possibly matching TRBD1 (5 bases). V was trimmed by 4 bases and J by 0 bases, leaving 22 bases between them. The germline V gene encodes CDR1 SGHDT and CDR2 YYEEEE. The CDR3 sequence is 18 residues long. The CDR3 protein is CASSGDLGPREPNYGYTF. The DNA of the CDR3 is TGTGCCAGCAGCGGGGACTTAGGGCCACGTGAACCTAACTATGGCTACACCTTC.

This rearrangement joins TRBV19 to TRBJ1-5; 7 bases agree with TRBD1. V lost 3 bases, J lost 11 bases, and 10 bases stayed unmatched. Germline values: CDR1 LNHDA, CDR2 SQIVND (reference sequence). The CDR3 runs 14 residues. In DNA, the CDR3 is TGTGCCAGTAGTATTTGGACAGGAGAATCAGCCCAGCATTTT. Protein: CASSIWTGESAQHF.

The chain couples TRBV13 to TRBJ2-3, with 16 bases aligning to TRBD2. CDR3 length: 16 residues. Trimming at V came to 3 bases and at J to 3 bases, leaving 0 bases not matched to a gene. Germline loops: CDR1 PRHDT, CDR2 FYEKMQ (reference sequence). The CDR3 is CASSLGLAGGTDTQYF. Here the CDR3 DNA reads TGTGCCAGCAGCTTGGGACTAGCGGGAGGGACAGATACGCAGTATTTT.

V usage is TRBV27 and J usage is TRBJ2-1; D may be TRBD1 or TRBD2 (7 bases each). V shed 6 bases and J shed 5 bases, with 14 bases lying between them. The CDR3 totals 14 residues. CDR1 is MNHEY, CDR2 SMNVEV, per germline (reference sequence). In nucleotides, the CDR3 is TGTGCCAGCAGCCTGACAGGGACTAACAATGAGCAGTTCTTC. It codes for CASSLTGTNNEQFF.

The rearrangement joins TRBV27 to TRBJ2-7, with D tentatively TRBD1 (5 bases). V was cut by 5 bases and J by 0 bases, with 8 bases left in between. CDR1 and CDR2 from the germline V gene are MNHEY and SMNVEV (reference sequence). The CDR3 is made up of 13 amino acids. Here the CDR3 reads CASSVTGSYEQYF. As DNA, the CDR3 is TGTGCCAGCAGTGTCACAGGCTCCTACGAGCAGTACTTC.

J is TRBJ2-1 and V is TRBV11-1; D gene uncertain. Germline V gives CDR1 SGHAT, CDR2 FQDESV (reference sequence). The CDR3 covers 13 residues. Trimming stripped 1 base from V and 4 bases from J, with 5 bases between. The CDR3 DNA reads as TGTGCCAGCAGCTTAGAACTTTACAATGAGCAGTTCTTC. Translating gives CASSLELYNEQFF.

V and J are TRBV4-3 and TRBJ1-2; no definite D call. The CDR3 length is 16 residues. CDR1 and CDR2 from the germline V gene are LGHNA and YSLEER. Deletions cut 0 bases from V and 2 bases from J, with 13 bases between. The CDR3: CASSQDAVGRNYGYTF. Here the CDR3 DNA reads TGCGCCAGCAGCCAAGACGCGGTGGGGAGAAACTATGGCTACACCTTC.

This chain joins TRBV9 and TRBJ2-1; 8 nucleotides align to TRBD1. Germline CDR1 SGDLS, CDR2 YYNGEE. V shed 3 bases and J 8 bases; nucleotides not matched to a gene: 10. This CDR3 is built from 15 residues. CDR3 loop: CASSAGQGNVDEQFF. For the CDR3, the DNA is TGTGCCAGCAGCGCCGGACAGGGAAATGTCGATGAGCAGTTCTTC.

The chain is built from TRBV7-9 and TRBJ1-1; 11 nucleotides line up with TRBD1. The CDR3 loop spans 17 amino acids. Germline loops: CDR1 SEHNR, CDR2 FQNEAQ (reference sequence). Trimming cost V 5 bases and J 5 bases; bases outside gene matches: 13. As DNA, the CDR3 is TGTGCCAGCAGCCTCCCGGGACAGGGGGTCGAGGATACTGAAGCTTTCTTT. Translating it yields CASSLPGQGVEDTEAFF.

This chain links TRBV19 with TRBJ1-1; D is uncertain. Looked up from germline, CDR1 is LNHDA and CDR2 is SQIVND (reference sequence). V shed 3 bases and J shed 11 bases, with 13 bases lying between them. This CDR3 has 12 residues. The CDR3 DNA follows: TGTGCCAGTAGTATTGTGGGATCGGAGGCTTTCTTT. This sequence encodes CASSIVGSEAFF.

The chain has TRBV6-1 and TRBJ2-1; unclear D gene. This CDR3 contains 11 residues. V was shortened by 6 bases and J by 8 bases, with 8 bases between the two germline ends. Germline loops: CDR1 MNHNS, CDR2 SASEGT. CDR3 DNA: TGTGCCAGCAGCGGGCTTTATGAGCAGTTCTTC. It is translated as CASSGLYEQFF.

This clone appeared once. The chain carries TRBV6-5 and TRBJ2-1; no clear D gene. Trimming stripped 3 bases from V and 0 bases from J, with 12 bases between. This CDR3 has 16 residues. Germline V lookup: CDR1 MNHEY, CDR2 SVGAGI. The CDR3 is CASSYGLSSSYNEQFF. The CDR3 region has the DNA TGTGCCAGCAGTTATGGGCTATCCAGCTCCTACAATGAGCAGTTCTTC.

A word on this clone: Here the CDR3 omits its conserved ending phenylalanine or tryptophan, so a read error is the likely source. The V and J genes are TRBV28 and TRBJ2-7; a possible D gene is TRBD1 (6 bases). The germline V and J ends were trimmed by 1 base and 6 bases, with 10 bases remaining between them. Germline V CDR1 and CDR2: MDHEN, SYDVKM. The CDR3 contains 13 residues. CDR3: CASSLSGAREQYS. The DNA of the CDR3 is TGTGCCAGCAGTTTATCAGGGGCCCGCGAGCAGTACTCC.

This chain uses TRBV5-4 with TRBJ2-7, with D perhaps being TRBD1 or TRBD2 (6 bases each). The V gene's germline CDR1 is SGHNT and CDR2 YYREEE (reference sequence). The CDR3 covers 15 residues. V shed 4 bases and J shed 4 bases, with 18 bases lying between them. The CDR3 here is CASSPTWGADYEQYF. As DNA, the CDR3 is TGTGCCAGCAGCCCCACCTGGGGGGCGGATTACGAGCAGTACTTC.

The V gene is TRBV9, the J gene TRBJ2-5, with 11 bases that match TRBD2. Germline trimming cut 1 base from V and 5 bases from J; bases unmatched to any gene: 10. The CDR3 is 17 amino acids. The germline CDR1 and CDR2 sequences are SGDLS and YYNGEE. CDR3 sequence reads: CASSVNQAGTSGETQYF. CDR3 sequence (DNA): TGTGCCAGCAGCGTAAATCAGGCCGGGACTAGCGGTGAGACCCAGTACTTC.

The V call is TRBV6-1, the J call TRBJ2-7; a possible D gene is TRBD2 (5 bases). The CDR3 runs 15 residues. V was shortened by 1 base and J by 1 base, with 11 bases between the two germline ends. The germline gives CDR1 MNHNS, CDR2 SASEGT. The chain's CDR3 is CASSEVSGASYEQYF. In nucleotides, the CDR3 is TGTGCCAGCAGTGAAGTCAGCGGCGCTTCCTACGAGCAGTACTTC.

This clone was observed once. The chain couples TRBV15 to TRBJ2-1, with D unresolved. Germline V gives CDR1 LNHNV, CDR2 YYDKDF (reference sequence). The CDR3 spans 13 residues. Trimming removed 0 bases at V and 13 bases at J, with 13 bases between. CDR3 sequence (DNA): TGTGCCACCAGCAGAGAGCCACGGGCCACACAGTTCTTC. It codes for CATSREPRATQFF.

This rearrangement joins TRBV5-3 to TRBJ1-2, with D possibly being TRBD1 (5 bases). TRBV5-3 carries the ORF label, with uncertain function. The CDR3 is made up of 12 amino acids. Trimming took off 10 bases at V and 4 bases at J, with 14 bases between the two ends. CDR3 amino acids: CAPPGDCYGYTF. The CDR3 DNA follows: TGTGCCCCGCCGGGGGACTGCTATGGCTACACCTTC.

The chain joins TRBV7-8 to TRBJ2-7; 9 bases align to TRBD1. The germline V gene has CDR1 SGHVS and CDR2 FQNEAQ. CDR3 size: 15 residues. Trimming took 5 bases from V and 3 from J; bases not matched to a gene: 8. The CDR3 loop is CASSPRGTGYYEQYF. DNA of the CDR3: TGTGCCAGCAGCCCGAGAGGGACAGGGTACTACGAGCAGTACTTC.

V gene TRBV2 combines with J gene TRBJ2-7; maybe TRBD2 (6 bases). From germline, CDR1 is SNHLY and CDR2 FYNNEI. This CDR3 has 15 residues. V was shortened by 6 bases and J by 2 bases, with 17 bases between the two germline ends. CDR3 in DNA: TGTGCCAGCAGCGTCGGGGGAACGGCAACCTACGAGCAGTACTTC. Translated: CASSVGGTATYEQYF.

V is TRBV11-2 and J is TRBJ1-2, with a possible D match to TRBD1 (5 bases). In germline, CDR1 is SGHAT, CDR2 FQNNGV. CDR3 length: 16 amino acids. Trimming took off 2 bases at V and 2 bases at J, with 15 bases between the two ends. In DNA form, the CDR3 reads TGTGCCAGCAGCTTAACTTTGGGGACTGCGAACTATGGCTACACCTTC. Its protein product is CASSLTLGTANYGYTF. The full variable domain, rest sourced from reference TRBV11-2 and TRBJ1-2, is EAGVAQSPRYKIIEKRQSVAFWCNPISGHATLYWYQQILGQGPKLLIQFQNNGVVDDSQLPKDRFSAERLKGVDSTLKIQPAKLEDSAVYLCASSLTLGTANYGYTFGSGTRLTVV.